This TCR beta chain was documented in a study of blood T cell repertoires in COVID-19. About this clone: This same CDR3 is encoded by further DNA sequences in the sample.

Authors' analysis steps: Using reference gene primer amplification, nucleated cell counts were estimated. Clones were read by immunoSEQ multiplex PCR, and TCRdb kept only the in-frame ones, dropping some. Clonal size and the V and J genes are those of that table, whereas D and trimming came from the DNA. Among about 95,000 clones listed, around nine tenths were seen once. The CDR3 contains 17 residues. V was clipped by 4 bases and J by 0 bases, with 18 bases between them. Germline assignment: CDR1 LGHDT and CDR2 YNNKEL (reference sequence). The specimen sequenced was peripheral blood. J is TRBJ1-1 and V is TRBV3-1 (or the pseudogene TRBV3-2), with D maybe TRBD1 (6 bases). The receptor comes from a woman aged 65 to 85 with acute or convalescent COVID-19. The CDR3 DNA sequence: TGTGCCAGCAGCCCTTGGGCAGGGGATTCGGTGAACACTGAAGCTTTCTTT. Amino acid sequence: CASSPWAGDSVNTEAFF.